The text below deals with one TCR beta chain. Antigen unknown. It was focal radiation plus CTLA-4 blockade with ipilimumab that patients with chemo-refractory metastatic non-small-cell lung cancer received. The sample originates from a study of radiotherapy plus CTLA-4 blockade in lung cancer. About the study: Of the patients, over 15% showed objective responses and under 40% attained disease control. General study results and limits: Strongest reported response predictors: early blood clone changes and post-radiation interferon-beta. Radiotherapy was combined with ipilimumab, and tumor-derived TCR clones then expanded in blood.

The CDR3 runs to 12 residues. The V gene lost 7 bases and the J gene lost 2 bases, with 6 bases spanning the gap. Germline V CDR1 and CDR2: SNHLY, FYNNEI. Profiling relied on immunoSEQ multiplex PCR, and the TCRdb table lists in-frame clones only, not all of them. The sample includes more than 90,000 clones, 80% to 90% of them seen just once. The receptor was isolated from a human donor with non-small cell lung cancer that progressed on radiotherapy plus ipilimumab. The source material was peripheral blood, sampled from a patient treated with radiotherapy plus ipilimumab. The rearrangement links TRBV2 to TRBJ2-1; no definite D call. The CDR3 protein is CASTGPYNEQFF. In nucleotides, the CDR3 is TGTGCCAGCACAGGTCCCTACAATGAGCAGTTCTTC.